The TCR beta chain under discussion was sequenced for a study of T cell responses to AZD1222 COVID-19 vaccine (dated by TCRdb to 2020 to 2023). At the level of the whole study: AZD1222 recipients whose second dose came at about 4 weeks and those whose second dose came at about 12 weeks were combined into one group, since spike-specific TCR depth and breadth did not differ between the two schedules. Trial participants were enrolled into age subgroups of 18-55, 56-69 and 70-plus years, which contained approximately 150, 28 and 58 TCR-sequenced participants, respectively. TCR sequencing covered over 230 trial participants: about 210 given two doses of AZD1222 and around 25 given two doses of MenACWY control vaccine. General study outcomes and caveats: The 56-69-year group was small, and its depth increase did not reach significance, likely because of low power. Conclusions about previously exposed vaccinees are limited because only six or seven AZD1222 recipients were SARS-CoV-2 seropositive at baseline. Epitopes outside the regions mutated in the B.1.351 and B.1.1.7 variants were reportedly recognized by nearly half of the unique spike-specific TCRs. Most participants were white British and females outnumbered males, and the authors suggested that clonal diversity may have been underestimated. The vaccine-associated CD4 TCRs covered the entire spike protein, and the dominant responses fell in regions 160-218 and 743-854. After two AZD1222 doses, spike-specific TCR breadth and depth were significantly higher than at day 0 and than in MenACWY recipients. Because no day 14 peak-response samples were available, repertoires were characterized only after the peak T cell response.

The CDR3 regions of human TCRbeta chains were subjected to immunosequencing. Regarding the original processing steps: TCRs in the repertoires were matched against a reference library of SARS-CoV-2-specific TCRs that had been generated with the MIRA antigen-specificity platform. Breadth meant the fraction of unique TCRs that were SARS-CoV-2-associated, whereas depth meant the fraction of total T cells that were SARS-CoV-2-associated. Using the MIRA data, each spike-specific TCR was assigned both to the spike region to which the TCR was reactive and to a CD4 or CD8 class. Log10-transformed breadth and depth values were compared by one-way ANOVA with Sidak's multiple comparisons tests. TCRdb mirrors the immuneACCESS table, restricted to in-frame sequences. Some clones are absent from its copies; in checked studies, under half trace to an unresolved V gene, and the reason for the others is unknown. V and J calls and clone size are copied from that table; D and trimming were computed from the DNA. The sample table contains about 150,000 clones; only one count was recorded for about 88% of them. The ten largest clones capture 2.5% to 4% of the sample.

In the paper's terms, the time point label means: baseline before first vaccination. Vaccinee samples were obtained from the UK trials COV001 and COV002, which included a single-blind randomized controlled phase 2/3 trial of AZD1222 (ChAdOx1 nCoV-19) in healthy adults. Trial participant PBMC samples were collected at day 0 and day 28 after the second dose for TCRbeta chain sequencing. As encoded in the germline V gene (reference sequence), CDR1 is SEHNR while CDR2 is FQNEAQ. The germline ends are 12 bases apart after V is trimmed by 2 bases and J by 5 bases. There are 15 amino acids in the CDR3, from cysteine to phenylalanine inclusive. Of the read, only the CDR3 DNA is kept; its 45 bases are in frame from base 1. Of note for this clone: The clone's antigen remains unknown. No base qualities exist here, and no much larger clone lies one base off it.

The source was peripheral blood, collected on day 0 of AZD1222 vaccination. This chain is built from TRBV7-9 and TRBJ1-4, with no confidently assigned D gene. This receptor was obtained from an adult in good health. The nucleotide sequence reads as follows: TGTGCCAGCAGCTTAAGGGCCAGTACAAATGAAAAACTGTTTTTT. Its translation reads: CASSLRASTNEKLFF.